This T cell receptor beta chain was sequenced during a study of T-cell memory formation after mild COVID-19. Findings and caveats of the study: Pre-infection memory carried some responding clones, suggesting that cross-reactive memory joined. The SARS-CoV-2 specificity of second-wave clones reaching peak at day 37 remained unverified.

The authors produced TCR alpha and TCR beta cDNA libraries with sample barcodes and UMIs by 5'RACE using constant-segment primers. TCRdb ran MiXCR on the 5' RACE reads and lists one entry per CDR3 protein. The table has 110,000 to 150,000 distinct CDR3 sequences, roughly 24% seen once. This CDR3 region has 17 residues. The V gene's germline CDR1 is SEHNR and CDR2 FQNEAQ (reference sequence). The V and J ends lost 3 bases and 4 bases respectively, with 21 bases between them. In this sample, this clonotype turned up a few times. Its antigen is undetermined. Sequencing input: PBMCs or a T cell subset sorted from them (not recorded which). The sequence was collected from an adult woman who had mild COVID-19 (a few samples of this study predate the infection). Cell type and time point are not known. The gene calls are TRBV7-9 and TRBJ2-5; weak D call: TRBD1 (5 bases). This CDR3 reads CASSFGVSGYERETQYF. As DNA, the CDR3 is TGTGCCAGCAGCTTTGGGGTTTCAGGGTATGAGAGAGAGACCCAGTACTTC.